One and the same sample provided the 10 T cell receptor beta chains below, sequenced in a study of T cell responses to AZD1222 COVID-19 vaccine. Sequenced by immunoSEQ multiplex PCR; TCRdb stores in-frame clones only, minus some. The sample contains 150,000 to 200,000 clones, less than 95% of which appear only once. The source was peripheral blood, collected on day 0 of AZD1222 vaccination. The origin of the receptors is an adult in good health.

This clone came up once. The rearrangement uses TRBV19 and TRBJ1-2; D uncertain. The CDR3 spans 12 residues. CDR1 is LNHDA and CDR2 is SQIVND in the germline V gene (reference sequence). Deletions cut 7 bases from V and 2 bases from J, with 8 bases between. Here the CDR3 DNA reads TGTGCCAGTAAAGGAGGAAACTATGGCTACACCTTC. This encodes CASKGGNYGYTF.

This sequence joins TRBV25-1 and TRBJ2-3, with 7 bases identical to TRBD1. V was clipped by 3 bases and J by 6 bases; unmatched bases: 15. CDR1 MGHDK and CDR2 SYGVNS come from the germline V gene. The CDR3 extends over 17 amino acids. The CDR3 DNA sequence: TGTGCCAGCAGTGATCCGACAGGGATTCGCGGTAGGGATACGCAGTATTTT. This codes for CASSDPTGIRGRDTQYF.

This chain links TRBV5-5 with TRBJ1-5, with 7 bases that match TRBD1. The ends lost 3 bases at V and 1 base at J; junction bases unmatched: 7. CDR3 length: 16 amino acids. Germline CDR1 is SGHKS and CDR2 is YYEKEE (reference sequence). CDR3 sequence: CASSSTGIGSNQPQHF. CDR3 nucleotide sequence: TGTGCCAGCAGCTCGACAGGGATAGGAAGCAATCAGCCCCAGCATTTT.

CDR3 amino acids: CASNYRGGGSSTDTQYF. The CDR3 DNA sequence: TGTGCCAGCAATTACCGGGGAGGGGGCTCTAGCACAGATACGCAGTATTTT. The chain joins TRBV28 to TRBJ2-3; D might be TRBD1 or TRBD2, each matching 7 bases. With 7 bases removed from V and 0 bases from J, the gap between germline ends came to 20 bases. The CDR3 has 17 residues. CDR1 is MDHEN, CDR2 SYDVKM, per germline.

The chain couples TRBV19 to TRBJ1-5; 7 bases align to TRBD1. The CDR3 totals 12 residues. Germline CDR1 and CDR2: LNHDA and SQIVND (reference sequence). After removal of 6 bases from V and 7 bases from J, the junction contained 3 bases not matched to a gene. This CDR3 is CASSTGVQPQHF. CDR3 nucleotides: TGTGCCAGTAGCACAGGGGTACAGCCCCAGCATTTT.

The chain couples TRBV6-1 to TRBJ1-5; D is unresolved. The germline V gene encodes CDR1 MNHNS and CDR2 SASEGT. V was trimmed by 3 bases and J by 4 bases, leaving 10 bases between them. The CDR3 has 14 amino acids. CDR3 amino acids: CASSDKATNQPQHF. The CDR3, as DNA: TGTGCCAGCAGTGATAAGGCCACTAATCAGCCCCAGCATTTT.

The chain employs TRBV2 and TRBJ1-1, with unresolved D. This CDR3 spans 13 amino acids. Germline assignment: CDR1 SNHLY and CDR2 FYNNEI. Trimming pared 9 bases from V and 7 bases from J, leaving 18 bases between. CDR3 protein: CASKSDVINEAFF. The CDR3 DNA reads as TGTGCCAGTAAATCGGACGTGATAAATGAAGCTTTCTTT.

The table lists this clone with a count of one. This chain connects TRBV9 to TRBJ2-2; D gene ambiguous. CDR1 SGDLS and CDR2 YYNGEE come from the germline V gene. V lost 6 bases, J lost 1 base, and 10 bases lay in between. The CDR3 is 14 residues long. The CDR3 DNA sequence: TGTGCCAGCACCTTTGGGCAGAACACCGGGGAGCTGTTTTTT. Protein product: CASTFGQNTGELFF.

V is TRBV2 and J is TRBJ2-6, with a weak D call TRBD2 (5 bases). Germline V gives CDR1 SNHLY, CDR2 FYNNEI. Trimming left V 9 bases short and J 0 bases short, with 12 bases between. This CDR3 is 15 amino acids long. This CDR3 is CARGSRVSGANVLTF. CDR3 in DNA: TGTGCCAGAGGGAGTAGGGTCTCTGGGGCCAACGTCCTGACTTTC.

The chain has TRBV2 and TRBJ2-1; D is unclear. Germline V gives CDR1 SNHLY, CDR2 FYNNEI. The CDR3 is 11 amino acids. Trimming stripped 1 base from V and 8 bases from J, with 3 bases between. The CDR3 nucleotides read TGTGCCAGCAGTGAAGGCTATGAGCAGTTCTTC. Encoded protein: CASSEGYEQFF.